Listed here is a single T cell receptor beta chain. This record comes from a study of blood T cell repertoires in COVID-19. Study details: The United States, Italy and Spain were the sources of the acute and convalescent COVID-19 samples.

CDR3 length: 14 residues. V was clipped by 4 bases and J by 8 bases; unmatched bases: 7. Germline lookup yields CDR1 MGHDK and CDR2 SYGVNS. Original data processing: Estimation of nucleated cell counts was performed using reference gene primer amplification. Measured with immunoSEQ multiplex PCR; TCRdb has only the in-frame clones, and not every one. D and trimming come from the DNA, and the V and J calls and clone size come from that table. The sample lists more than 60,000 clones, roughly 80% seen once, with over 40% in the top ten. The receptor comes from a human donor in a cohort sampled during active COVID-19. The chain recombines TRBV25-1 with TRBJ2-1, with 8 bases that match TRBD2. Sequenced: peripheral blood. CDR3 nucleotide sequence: TGTGCCAGCAGTGTTCTAGCGGGCGGCGATGAGCAGTTCTTC. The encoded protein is CASSVLAGGDEQFF.